This entry features one T cell receptor beta chain sequence. No antigen is known for it. The germline gene is not matched at one end of the junction; a read error may be the cause. This specimen belongs to a study of identical twins. Study-level points and caveats: Excess twin sharing in beta out-of-frame sequences was weaker.

The CDR3 is made up of 14 amino acids. Germline V gives CDR1 SEHNR, CDR2 FQNEAQ (reference sequence). MiXCR was run by TCRdb on the 5' RACE reads, yielding one entry per CDR3 protein. The sample contains approximately 590,000 distinct CDR3 sequences, approximately 10% of which appear only once. These data were likewise used in another study, on yellow fever vaccine responses in identical twins.

This sequence joins TRBV7-9 and TRBJ1-1; 8 positions match TRBD1. The sequenced sample was PBMCs. The TCR originated in a woman aged 18-30 years in good health. The CDR3 protein is CASSSRQGNTEAIF. The DNA of the CDR3 is TGTGCCAGCAGCTCCAGACAGGGGAACACTGAAGCTATCTTT.